Reported below is one TCR beta chain. Its cognate antigen is unknown. This sample stems from a study of cytomegalovirus exposure and HLA in healthy donors. Researchers ran the PCR with 60 Vbeta and 13 Jbeta primers. Libraries were prepared by immunoSEQ multiplex PCR; TCRdb keeps only in-frame clonotypes and omits some of them. Among more than 140,000 clones, roughly 73% were seen once, and the ten largest hold over 3%. Overall study results and limits: TCR beta V- and J-gene trimming was later associated with a missense DCLRE1C variant.

The sequencing sample was made of PBMCs. This receptor was identified in a man in his forties in good health and CMV-seronegative.

CDR3 in amino acids: CATSQYLLAQGTDTQYF. CDR3 sequence (DNA): TGTGCCACCAGCCAGTACCTACTAGCGCAGGGCACAGATACGCAGTATTTT. The chain is built from TRBV15 and TRBJ2-3; 7 bases are a match to TRBD2. This CDR3 contains 17 residues. CDR1 and CDR2 (germline): LNHNV, YYDKDF (reference sequence). V shed 5 bases, J shed 1 base, and the junction held 12 bases outside the gene matches.